The following is a T cell receptor beta chain sequence with its context. Its matching antigen is unknown. The data were obtained in a study of cytomegalovirus exposure and HLA in healthy donors. The PCR ran on 60 Vbeta and 13 Jbeta primers. Some clones are missing from TCRdb's copy, which holds only in-frame ones; the method was immunoSEQ multiplex PCR. The repertoire consists of roughly 86,000 clones, with about 62% occurring once and the leading ten covering around 4.2%. The trim removed 6 bases at V and 10 bases at J, leaving 10 bases unmatched. CDR3 length: 14 residues. The germline CDR1 and CDR2 sequences are SNHLY and FYNNEI. Findings of the study overall: TCR beta V- and J-gene trimming was later associated with a missense DCLRE1C variant.

Source material: PBMCs. The chain joins TRBV2 to TRBJ2-1, with TRBD2 matching 9 bases. This TCR came from a young man in good health and CMV-seronegative. This CDR3 is CASRRSGSIGEQFF. In DNA form, the CDR3 reads TGTGCCAGCAGGCGTAGCGGGAGTATTGGGGAGCAGTTCTTC.